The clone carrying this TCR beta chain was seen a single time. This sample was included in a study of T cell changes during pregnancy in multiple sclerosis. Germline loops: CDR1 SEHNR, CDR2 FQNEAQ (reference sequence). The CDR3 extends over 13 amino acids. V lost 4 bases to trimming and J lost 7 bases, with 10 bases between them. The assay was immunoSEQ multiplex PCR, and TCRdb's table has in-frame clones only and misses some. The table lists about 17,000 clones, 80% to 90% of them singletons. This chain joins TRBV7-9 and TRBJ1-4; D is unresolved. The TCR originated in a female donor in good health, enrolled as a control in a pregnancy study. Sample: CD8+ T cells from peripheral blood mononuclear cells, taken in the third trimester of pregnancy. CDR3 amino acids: CASSYAGGEKLFF. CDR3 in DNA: TGTGCCAGCAGCTACGCGGGAGGTGAAAAACTGTTTTTT.